This passage covers 30 T cell receptor beta chains from one sample sequenced in a study of early T cells in non-severe SARS-CoV-2 infection. A single record per CDR3 protein comes from TCRdb applying MiXCR to the 5' RACE reads. There are around 80,000 distinct CDR3 sequences in the sample; approximately 12% occur only once, and roughly 3.1% lies in the top ten. The sequenced material came from whole blood. The receptors derive from an adult who was a healthcare worker with PCR-confirmed SARS-CoV-2 infection or an uninfected control (not recorded which).

This clonotype appeared many times. The chain links TRBV18 to TRBJ2-3; the D gene could be TRBD1 or TRBD2 (6 bases each). CDR1 is KGHSH and CDR2 is LQKENI in the germline V gene. V was clipped by 1 base and J by 7 bases, with 18 bases between them. The CDR3 totals 16 residues. In nucleotides, the CDR3 is TGTGCCAGCTCACCACTCGTTTTCGAAGGGGGGAATACGCAGTATTTT. This codes for CASSPLVFEGGNTQYF.

In this sample, this clonotype turned up a few times. The V gene is TRBV7-6, the J gene TRBJ2-1, with TRBD2 matching over 11 bases. The V gene end was trimmed by 4 bases and the J gene end by 6 bases; junction bases not matched to a gene: 5. This CDR3 region has 15 residues. Germline V gives CDR1 SGHVS, CDR2 FNYEAQ. The CDR3 spells CASSSGTSGPNEQFF. The CDR3 region has the DNA TGTGCCAGCAGCTCGGGGACTAGCGGTCCCAATGAGCAGTTCTTC.

This clonotype has only a few counts. The gene calls are TRBV28 and TRBJ1-2; no reliable D call. The V gene's germline CDR1 is MDHEN and CDR2 SYDVKM. V dropped 11 bases and J dropped 0 bases, with 7 bases sitting between them. This CDR3 has 11 amino acids. CDR3 nucleotides: TGTGCCGTCAGCTCTAACTATGGCTACACCTTC. Its translation: CAVSSNYGYTF.

This chain connects TRBV12-3 or TRBV12-4 to TRBJ2-5; 7 bases are shared with TRBD1. J lost 3 bases, V lost 10 bases, and 8 bases had no gene match. The CDR3 is 13 residues long. Here the CDR3 DNA reads TGTGCCACCACAGGGGATCTTGAAGAGACCCAGTACTTC. This gives the protein CATTGDLEETQYF.

The V and J genes are TRBV28 and TRBJ2-3, with 7 bases that match TRBD1. The CDR3 sequence is 13 residues long. With 6 bases clipped from V and 0 bases from J, the junction kept 0 bases outside the gene matches. Germline CDR1 MDHEN, CDR2 SYDVKM. CDR3 coding DNA: TGTGCCAGCAGGACAGGGAGCACAGATACGCAGTATTTT. Encoded protein: CASRTGSTDTQYF.

This clonotype was seen a few times. The gene calls are TRBV7-8 and TRBJ2-1; D may be TRBD2 (6 bases). Trimming took 4 bases from V and 15 from J, leaving 7 bases between them. Germline V CDR1 and CDR2: SGHVS, FQNEAQ. The CDR3 covers 9 residues. The CDR3 coding sequence is TGTGCCAGCAGCTGGGGACTGTTCTTC. As protein: CASSWGLFF.

This clonotype was seen only a few times. The J gene is TRBJ2-4, the V gene TRBV28, with TRBD1 as a possible D gene (6 bases). Trimming cost V 0 bases and J 2 bases, with 8 bases left between them. The germline gives CDR1 MDHEN, CDR2 SYDVKM. This CDR3 has 15 residues. The CDR3 region is CASSLWGDTKNIQYF. CDR3 nucleotide sequence: TGTGCCAGCAGTTTATGGGGGGACACCAAAAACATTCAGTACTTC.

The rearrangement joins TRBV29-1 to TRBJ1-1; D may be TRBD1 (6 bases). The CDR3 is made up of 12 amino acids. The germline V and J ends were trimmed by 5 bases and 4 bases, with 11 bases remaining between them. Germline-derived CDR1 and CDR2 are SQVTM and ANQGSEA. Here the CDR3 reads CSVLDSRTEAFF. The DNA of the CDR3 is TGCAGCGTTCTGGACAGTCGCACTGAAGCTTTCTTT.

This clonotype was seen at least ten times. The gene calls are TRBV28 and TRBJ1-3, with D unclear. CDR1 is MDHEN and CDR2 is SYDVKM in the germline V gene. Trimming removed 3 bases from V and 0 bases from J, with 6 bases in between. The CDR3 covers 14 residues. The CDR3 DNA follows: TGTGCCAGCAGTTTGGCTTACTCTGGAAACACCATATATTTT. Protein sequence: CASSLAYSGNTIYF.

With regard to this clonotype: This could be a read error, since a much larger clone is one nucleotide away. This chain links TRBV28 with TRBJ2-5; D remains ambiguous. The germline V gene has CDR1 MDHEN and CDR2 SYDVKM. This CDR3 is 13 amino acids long. DNA for the CDR3: TGTGCCAGCAGTTTATGGCAGCAAGGGACCCAGTACTTC. It encodes CASSLWQQGTQYF.

This chain connects TRBV5-1 to TRBJ2-6, with TRBD1 as a possible D gene (6 bases). Germline assignment: CDR1 SGHRS and CDR2 YFSETQ. The V end was cut by 0 bases, the J end by 4 bases, with 11 bases between. This CDR3 has 16 amino acids. The CDR3 spells CASSLVSGAGANVLTF. The DNA of the CDR3 is TGCGCCAGCAGCTTGGTTTCAGGGGCCGGGGCCAACGTCCTGACTTTC.

V gene TRBV2 combines with J gene TRBJ2-5, with D maybe TRBD2 (7 bases). The CDR3 spans 17 residues. Germline V gene data show CDR1 as SNHLY and CDR2 as FYNNEI. Trimming left V 0 bases short and J 1 base short, with 15 bases between. CDR3 sequence reads: CASSEARRGAAQETQYF. CDR3 coding DNA: TGTGCCAGCAGTGAAGCGCGCCGGGGGGCGGCCCAAGAGACCCAGTACTTC.

The V gene is TRBV30, the J gene TRBJ2-7, with D perhaps matching TRBD1 (5 bases). The CDR3 totals 13 residues. Trimming stripped 0 bases from V and 3 bases from J, with 9 bases between. CDR1 and CDR2 from the germline V gene are GTSNPN and SVGIG (reference sequence). The CDR3: CAWSVGRVYEQYF. DNA of the CDR3: TGTGCCTGGAGTGTGGGCAGGGTCTACGAGCAGTACTTC.

The chain is built from TRBV27 and TRBJ2-5; D not resolved. V was trimmed by 6 bases and J by 4 bases, leaving 9 bases between them. CDR3 size: 12 residues. CDR1 and CDR2 from the germline V gene are MNHEY and SMNVEV (reference sequence). The CDR3 protein is CASSLAGETQYF. CDR3 DNA sequence: TGTGCCAGCAGCTTAGCCGGAGAGACCCAGTACTTC.

The chain couples TRBV7-3 to TRBJ2-5, with D tentatively TRBD2 (5 bases). Trimming stripped 5 bases from V and 0 bases from J, with 7 bases between. CDR3 size: 13 residues. Germline V gene data show CDR1 as SGHTA and CDR2 as FQGTGA. This CDR3 reads CASSLDYQETQYF. In nucleotides, the CDR3 is TGTGCCAGCAGCCTGGACTACCAAGAGACCCAGTACTTC.

This clonotype has just a few counts. This chain uses TRBV12-3 or TRBV12-4 with TRBJ2-5; D may be TRBD2 (5 bases). The V and J ends lost 3 bases and 4 bases respectively, with 12 bases between them. The length of the CDR3 is 14 residues. CDR3 loop: CASSLVASIETQYF. The CDR3 DNA follows: TGTGCCAGCAGTTTGGTGGCTAGCATAGAGACCCAGTACTTC.

This rearrangement joins TRBV29-1 to TRBJ1-2, with 10 nucleotides matching TRBD1. CDR3 length: 13 amino acids. CDR1 and CDR2 from the germline V gene are SQVTM and ANQGSEA. With 6 bases clipped from V and 4 bases from J, the junction kept 5 bases outside the gene matches. The CDR3 nucleotides are TGCAGCGTGACCCGGGACAGGGGCTATGGCTACACCTTC. Translation: CSVTRDRGYGYTF.

The chain employs TRBV14 and TRBJ2-1; 10 nucleotides agree with TRBD2. Germline V gives CDR1 SGHDN, CDR2 FVKESK. After removal of 3 bases from V and 6 bases from J, the junction contained 14 bases not matched to a gene. The CDR3 runs 18 residues. The CDR3 nucleotides read TGTGCCAGCAGCCACCCCCGGGTGTCTAGCGGGAGCAGCAATGAGCAGTTCTTC. This translates into CASSHPRVSSGSSNEQFF.

The chain is built from TRBV15 and TRBJ2-5; tentative D call: TRBD1 (6 bases). The CDR3 runs 15 residues. Germline assignment: CDR1 LNHNV and CDR2 YYDKDF (reference sequence). V was trimmed by 8 bases and J by 7 bases, leaving 23 bases between them. The CDR3 bases are TGTGCCACCTCAGGGGAGCGGACCTCAAGCGGGACCCAGTACTTC. This encodes CATSGERTSSGTQYF.

This clonotype was seen more than once but under ten times. The CDR3 sequence: CASSSGPSTDTQYF. For the CDR3, the DNA is TGCGCCAGCAGCTCAGGGCCTAGCACAGATACGCAGTATTTT. The chain joins TRBV10-1 to TRBJ2-3, with D possibly being TRBD1 (5 bases). Germline values: CDR1 WNHNN, CDR2 SYGVQD (reference sequence). Trimming cost V 6 bases and J 0 bases, with 10 bases left between them. This CDR3 contains 14 residues.

This clonotype was found a few times. The chain couples TRBV5-4 to TRBJ2-7; the match to TRBD2 covers 10 bases. Trimming cost V 4 bases and J 3 bases; bases outside gene matches: 10. The CDR3 is made up of 16 amino acids. Germline assignment: CDR1 SGHNT and CDR2 YYREEE (reference sequence). DNA for the CDR3: TGTGCCAGCAGCCCATCCTCTAGCGGGAGTGTCTACGAGCAGTACTTC. Its protein product is CASSPSSSGSVYEQYF.

This clonotype was seen only a few times. This rearrangement joins TRBV20-1 to TRBJ2-2; D unclear. Germline values: CDR1 DFQATT, CDR2 SNEGSKA (reference sequence). V gave up 0 bases and J gave up 7 bases, with 12 bases separating them. The CDR3 contains 14 residues. The CDR3 region is CSARDRRMDGELFF. The CDR3, as DNA: TGCAGTGCTAGAGACCGCAGAATGGACGGGGAGCTGTTTTTT.

The sample holds one count of this clonotype. This may arise from a read error, as a much more abundant clone is one base away. V and J are TRBV5-4 and TRBJ2-7; a weak D match, TRBD2 (5 bases). Between the trimmed V and J ends, which lost 4 bases and 2 bases, there was a span of 16 bases. Germline CDR1 reads SGHNT; CDR2 reads YYREEE (reference sequence). The CDR3 is 15 amino acids. The CDR3 loop is CASSHPTRGTYEQYF. CDR3 bases: TGTGCCAGCAGCCATCCGACTCGGGGAACCTACGAGCAGTACTTC.

The sample holds a few counts of this clonotype. The V call is TRBV20-1, the J call TRBJ2-7; a weak D match, TRBD2 (6 bases). V was pared by 3 bases and J by 2 bases, with 11 bases between. This CDR3 has 13 residues. Germline CDR1 reads DFQATT; CDR2 reads SNEGSKA (reference sequence). The CDR3 here is CSASRTNAYEQYF. CDR3 DNA sequence: TGCAGTGCTAGTCGGACTAACGCCTACGAGCAGTACTTC.

This clonotype was picked up a small number of times. V is TRBV28 and J is TRBJ2-7; possibly TRBD1 for D (5 bases). The length of the CDR3 is 14 residues. The V end lost 7 bases, the J end lost 1 base, and 14 bases lay between the germline ends. Germline CDR1 MDHEN, CDR2 SYDVKM. The CDR3 here is CASKVGRLSYEQYF. The CDR3 coding sequence is TGTGCCAGCAAGGTGGGGCGGCTTTCCTACGAGCAGTACTTC. Variable domain in full (rest from reference TRBV28 and TRBJ2-7): DVKVTQSSRYLVKRTGEKVFLECVQDMDHENMFWYRQDPGLGLRLIYFSYDVKMKEKGDIPEGYSVSREKKERFSLILESASTNQTSMYLCASKVGRLSYEQYFGPGTRLTVT.

This clonotype occurred a few times. V gene TRBV5-6 combines with J gene TRBJ2-3; TRBD1 might be the D (5 bases). The V gene's germline CDR1 is SGHDT and CDR2 YYEEEE. V lost 5 bases and J lost 5, with 21 bases in between. This CDR3 comprises 16 residues. The CDR3 loop is CASSSDQGPRGDTQYF. DNA of the CDR3: TGTGCCAGCAGTTCGGACCAGGGCCCTAGGGGAGATACGCAGTATTTT.

This clonotype showed up many times. The V gene is TRBV29-1, the J gene TRBJ2-3; 7 bases match TRBD2. Germline CDR1 and CDR2: SQVTM and ANQGSEA. CDR3 length: 13 residues. J was trimmed by 9 bases and V by 4 bases; bases with no gene match: 10. CDR3 coding DNA: TGCAGCGTTGTGGCGGGAGTTAGGGACACGCAGTATTTT. Translating gives CSVVAGVRDTQYF.

This clonotype was observed a handful of times. This chain links TRBV5-1 with TRBJ1-1, with 9 nucleotides matching TRBD1. Germline CDR1 and CDR2: SGHRS and YFSETQ. This CDR3 has 14 amino acids. Germline trimming cut 3 bases from V and 3 bases from J; bases unmatched to any gene: 3. CDR3 sequence: CASSWDRAYTEAFF. CDR3 bases: TGCGCCAGCAGCTGGGACAGGGCGTACACTGAAGCTTTCTTT.

The sample holds one count of this clonotype. The chain recombines TRBV28 with TRBJ1-4; no clear D gene. CDR3 length: 11 amino acids. Germline assignment: CDR1 MDHEN and CDR2 SYDVKM. CDR3 loop: CVAATNEKLFF. CDR3 nucleotides: TGTGTGGCCGCAACTAATGAAAAACTGTTTTTT.

This clonotype was seen ten or more times. This sequence joins TRBV28 and TRBJ2-1; D is uncertain. The V gene lost 3 bases and the J gene lost 4 bases, with 13 bases spanning the gap. The CDR3 sequence is 15 residues long. Germline-derived CDR1 and CDR2 are MDHEN and SYDVKM. The CDR3 coding sequence is TGTGCCAGCAGTTTGCCCCAGTTGGTGTACAATGAGCAGTTCTTC. Amino acid sequence: CASSLPQLVYNEQFF.